This T cell receptor beta chain was obtained from a study of shared T cell receptors in the human thymus. The CDR3 has 15 residues. After removal of 3 bases from V and 8 bases from J, the junction contained 9 bases not matched to a gene. Per germline, CDR1 GTSNPN and CDR2 SVGIG (reference sequence). Only in-frame clones appear in the TCRdb table, and some are missing; sequencing was by immunoSEQ multiplex PCR. The sample shows about 400,000 clones, roughly 94% of them seen only once. Specimen: thymocytes. The chain carries TRBV30 and TRBJ2-1, with 11 bases aligning to TRBD2. The receptor was derived from a human donor. The CDR3 DNA is TGTGCCTGGAGCGCGATAGCGGGAGGGTGGGATGAGCAGTTCTTC. The encoded protein is CAWSAIAGGWDEQFF.